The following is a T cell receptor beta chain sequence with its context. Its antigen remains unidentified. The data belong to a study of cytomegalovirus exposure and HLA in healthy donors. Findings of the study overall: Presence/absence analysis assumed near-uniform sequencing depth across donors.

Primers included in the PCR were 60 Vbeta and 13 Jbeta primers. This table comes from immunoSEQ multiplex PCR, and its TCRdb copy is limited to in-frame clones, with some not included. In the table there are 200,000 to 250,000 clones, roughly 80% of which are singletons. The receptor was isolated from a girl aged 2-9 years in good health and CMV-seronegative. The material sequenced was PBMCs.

CDR3 sequence (DNA): TGTGCCAGCTCAACAGGGCCTAGCGGGGGTCTTGTCGGAGAGACCCAGTACTTC. Translated, it gives CASSTGPSGGLVGETQYF. The rearrangement joins TRBV18 to TRBJ2-5; 10 positions match TRBD2. The CDR3 is 18 residues long. CDR1 KGHSH and CDR2 LQKENI come from the germline V gene. The J segment lost 4 bases and the V segment lost 5 bases, leaving 16 bases of the junction unmatched.